A single sample is the source of the 8 T cell receptor beta chains below, sequenced in a study of spatial heterogeneity in lung cancer. From the 5' RACE reads, TCRdb called clonotypes with MiXCR, one entry per CDR3 protein. The sample lists 28,000 or so distinct CDR3 sequences, around 13% occurring once. Sample time point: sample taken at primary tumor resection. Whole RNA was taken from tumor, nontumor lung or frozen PBMC; it was then sequenced unsorted. The sample consisted of PBMCs, taken at surgery. All receptors come from a female donor with early-stage non-small cell lung cancer.

This clonotype occurred many times. V gene TRBV19 combines with J gene TRBJ2-7; 9 bases are a match to TRBD1. This CDR3 comprises 17 residues. Trimming at V came to 5 bases and at J to 3 bases, leaving 14 bases not matched to a gene. Per germline, CDR1 LNHDA and CDR2 SQIVND (reference sequence). CDR3 in DNA: TGTGCCAGTAGTGCTTCGGGGACAGGGAAACCCAACTACGAGCAGTACTTC. Its protein product is CASSASGTGKPNYEQYF.

This clonotype was observed a few times. The chain links TRBV9 to TRBJ2-5, with 7 bases matching TRBD2. This CDR3 region has 15 residues. In germline, CDR1 is SGDLS, CDR2 YYNGEE. With V trimmed by 4 bases and J by 2 bases, 8 bases remained unmatched. CDR3 amino acids: CASSLRGDGQETQYF. The CDR3 DNA reads as TGTGCCAGCAGCCTCCGGGGGGACGGACAAGAGACCCAGTACTTC.

This clonotype was counted at least ten times. The genes are TRBV4-2 and TRBJ1-5; possibly TRBD1 for D (5 bases). With 0 bases removed from V and 5 bases from J, the gap between germline ends came to 14 bases. CDR3 length equals 16 residues. The germline V gene encodes CDR1 LGHNA and CDR2 YNFKEQ. The CDR3 here is CASSQDRARGHQPQHF. CDR3 sequence (DNA): TGTGCCAGCAGCCAAGATAGGGCGAGGGGACATCAGCCCCAGCATTTT.

This clonotype has ten or more counts. V is TRBV27 and J is TRBJ2-3, with 7 nucleotides matching TRBD1. Trimming took 3 bases from V and 1 from J; bases not matched to a gene: 4. This CDR3 region has 15 residues. The germline V gene has CDR1 MNHEY and CDR2 SMNVEV (reference sequence). CDR3 amino acids: CASSFGTVRTDTQYF. CDR3 DNA: TGTGCCAGCAGTTTCGGGACAGTACGCACAGATACGCAGTATTTT.

The chain links TRBV12-3 or TRBV12-4 to TRBJ1-4; no reliable D call. The CDR3 is made up of 12 amino acids. With 6 bases removed from V and 4 bases from J, the gap between germline ends came to 6 bases. The CDR3 sequence is CASRFGNEKLFF. The DNA of the CDR3 is TGTGCCAGCAGGTTCGGTAATGAAAAACTGTTTTTT.

In this sample, this clonotype turned up many times. V usage is TRBV6-4 and J usage is TRBJ2-3, with TRBD2 matching over 8 bases. CDR3 length equals 16 residues. V gave up 8 bases and J gave up 0 bases; unmatched junction bases: 10. Per the germline V gene, CDR1 is MRHNA and CDR2 is SNTAGT. The CDR3 loop is CASAVGASGSTDTQYF. In DNA form, the CDR3 reads TGTGCCAGCGCTGTTGGGGCTAGCGGGAGCACAGATACGCAGTATTTT.

This clonotype occurred many times. J is TRBJ1-5 and V is TRBV28, with unresolved D. Trimming removed 6 bases at V and 5 bases at J, with 14 bases between. Germline loops: CDR1 MDHEN, CDR2 SYDVKM. The length of the CDR3 is 14 residues. CDR3: CASRSPTEYQPQHF. DNA of the CDR3: TGTGCCAGCAGGTCCCCGACGGAGTATCAGCCCCAGCATTTT.

This clonotype has more than one count but fewer than ten. The chain carries TRBV20-1 and TRBJ1-4; D remains unclear. The CDR3 consists of 14 residues. Germline V CDR1 and CDR2: DFQATT, SNEGSKA (reference sequence). V was cut by 2 bases and J by 0 bases, with 7 bases left in between. CDR3 DNA sequence: TGCAGTGCTAGACCCAGTGCAACTAATGAAAAACTGTTTTTT. Amino acid sequence: CSARPSATNEKLFF.